The rows below give T cell receptor beta chains drawn from one sample of a study of T cell responses to AZD1222 COVID-19 vaccine. Repertoires were generated with immunoSEQ multiplex PCR, while TCRdb's copy carries only in-frame clones and drops some. This table has 110,000 or so clones, 80% to 90% appearing once. The material was peripheral blood, obtained on day 0 of AZD1222 vaccination. These receptors were taken from an adult in good health. Both conserved end residues are part of each CDR3. Each record gives: D gene, CDR3 length, V gene, clone size, J gene, CDR3 DNA, CDR3 protein. D genes are given only for firm matches. A clone size is listed for some rows: how often the clone was seen (once, few, many), or a class if it is expanded.

d_gene: TRBD1
len: 14
v_gene: TRBV5-6
abundance: -
j_gene: TRBJ1-1
CDR3nt: TGTACCAGCAGCCGTATTGACAGGGGCGCTGAAGCTTTCTTT
CDR3aa: CTSSRIDRGAEAFF

d_gene: -
len: 13
v_gene: TRBV30
abundance: -
j_gene: TRBJ1-1
CDR3nt: TGTGCCTGGAGGTCGATAAGGAACACTGAAGCTTTCTTT
CDR3aa: CAWRSIRNTEAFF

d_gene: -
len: 14
v_gene: TRBV6-5
abundance: few
j_gene: TRBJ1-5
CDR3nt: TGTGCCAGCAACGAGCAGGGAAGGTATCAGCCCCAGCATTTT
CDR3aa: CASNEQGRYQPQHF

d_gene: -
len: 15
v_gene: TRBV9
abundance: once
j_gene: TRBJ2-7
CDR3nt: TGTGCCAGCAGCGTAGAGGGGTCCGGGGCCTACGAGCAGTACTTC
CDR3aa: CASSVEGSGAYEQYF

d_gene: -
len: 15
v_gene: TRBV7-3
abundance: -
j_gene: TRBJ2-1
CDR3nt: TGTGCCAGCAGCTCGATTTCGGGGAGCTACAATGAGCAGTTCTTC
CDR3aa: CASSSISGSYNEQFF

d_gene: TRBD1
len: 15
v_gene: TRBV6-6
abundance: once
j_gene: TRBJ1-2
CDR3nt: TGTGCCAGCAGTTACCGGACAGGGGTTAACTATGGCTACACCTTC
CDR3aa: CASSYRTGVNYGYTF

d_gene: TRBD1
len: 19
v_gene: TRBV19
abundance: -
j_gene: TRBJ1-5
CDR3nt: TGTGCCAGCCCGTCGTGTAGCGGGACAGGGGGTTATAGCAATCAGCCCCAGCATTTT
CDR3aa: CASPSCSGTGGYSNQPQHF

d_gene: TRBD1
len: 13
v_gene: TRBV24-1
abundance: few
j_gene: TRBJ2-7
CDR3nt: TGTGCCACCAGTGACCGACAGGGGGCCGAGCAGTACTTC
CDR3aa: CATSDRQGAEQYF

d_gene: -
len: 14
v_gene: TRBV30
abundance: -
j_gene: TRBJ1-5
CDR3nt: TGTGCCCATCTCGGCAGGGGCCGCCTCAGGCCCCAGCATTTT
CDR3aa: CAHLGRGRLRPQHF

d_gene: -
len: 15
v_gene: TRBV18
abundance: -
j_gene: TRBJ1-2
CDR3nt: TGTGCCAGCTCACCACTTACAGGGCCGGAGGATGGCTACACCTTC
CDR3aa: CASSPLTGPEDGYTF

d_gene: TRBD1
len: 15
v_gene: TRBV7-9
abundance: -
j_gene: TRBJ2-4
CDR3nt: TGTGCCAGCAGCCGCAGGGGGCAGGCCAAAAACATTCAGTACTTC
CDR3aa: CASSRRGQAKNIQYF

d_gene: -
len: 13
v_gene: TRBV19
abundance: -
j_gene: TRBJ1-1
CDR3nt: TGTGCCAGTAGTATGGGGACTAACACTGAAGCTTTCTTT
CDR3aa: CASSMGTNTEAFF

d_gene: TRBD2
len: 20
v_gene: TRBV5-1
abundance: -
j_gene: TRBJ2-1
CDR3nt: TGCGCCAGCAGTTCCATAGGACTAGCGGGGTTCGAACGCTCCTACAATGAGCAGTTCTTC
CDR3aa: CASSSIGLAGFERSYNEQFF

d_gene: -
len: 14
v_gene: TRBV7-2
abundance: -
j_gene: TRBJ1-1
CDR3nt: TGTGCCAGCAGCCTTACAGGGCAAGGACACTCGGCTTTCTTT
CDR3aa: CASSLTGQGHSAFF

d_gene: -
len: 15
v_gene: TRBV3-1/TRBV3-2
abundance: few
j_gene: TRBJ2-3
CDR3nt: TGTGCCAGCAGCCCGACAGGCGAGTTCACAGATACGCAGTATTTT
CDR3aa: CASSPTGEFTDTQYF

d_gene: -
len: 14
v_gene: TRBV2
abundance: -
j_gene: TRBJ2-7
CDR3nt: TGTGCCAGCAGTGAAGAGGGATTAGGCTACGAGCAGTACTTC
CDR3aa: CASSEEGLGYEQYF

d_gene: -
len: 14
v_gene: TRBV2
abundance: -
j_gene: TRBJ1-2
CDR3nt: TGTGCCAGCAGTGAGGCGGGGATGATTCGAGGCTACACCTTC
CDR3aa: CASSEAGMIRGYTF

d_gene: -
len: 15
v_gene: TRBV7-2
abundance: few
j_gene: TRBJ2-7
CDR3nt: TGTGCCAGCAGCTTATGGGGGAGCAGCTCCTACGAGCAGTACTTC
CDR3aa: CASSLWGSSSYEQYF

d_gene: TRBD1
len: 15
v_gene: TRBV6-5
abundance: -
j_gene: TRBJ1-4
CDR3nt: TGTGCCAGCAGTTACGTTTCAGGGGGCGAAAAGGAACTGTTTTTT
CDR3aa: CASSYVSGGEKELFF

d_gene: TRBD2
len: 15
v_gene: TRBV9
abundance: -
j_gene: TRBJ2-7
CDR3nt: TGTGCCAGCAGCGCACGTAGCGGGATCCCCTACGAGCAGTACTTC
CDR3aa: CASSARSGIPYEQYF

d_gene: TRBD2
len: 15
v_gene: TRBV20-1
abundance: -
j_gene: TRBJ2-1
CDR3nt: TGCAGTGCAAGTAGCGGGGGGAGCTCCTACAATGAGCAGTTCTTC
CDR3aa: CSASSGGSSYNEQFF

d_gene: -
len: 15
v_gene: TRBV10-3
abundance: few
j_gene: TRBJ1-2
CDR3nt: TGTGCCATCAGTGATGGTACGGCGAGGGTATATGGCTACACCTTC
CDR3aa: CAISDGTARVYGYTF

d_gene: -
len: 14
v_gene: TRBV9
abundance: -
j_gene: TRBJ1-1
CDR3nt: TGTGCCAGCAGCATGACACCCAGGGGCACTGAAGCTTTCTTT
CDR3aa: CASSMTPRGTEAFF

d_gene: TRBD1
len: 15
v_gene: TRBV4-3
abundance: -
j_gene: TRBJ2-7
CDR3nt: TGCGCCAGCAGCGTCCTTTGGACAGGCACCTACGAGCAGTACTTC
CDR3aa: CASSVLWTGTYEQYF

d_gene: TRBD2
len: 14
v_gene: TRBV27
abundance: -
j_gene: TRBJ2-1
CDR3nt: TGTGCCAGCAGTCCCCCTAGCGGCTACAATGAGCAGTTCTTC
CDR3aa: CASSPPSGYNEQFF

d_gene: TRBD1
len: 16
v_gene: TRBV7-9
abundance: -
j_gene: TRBJ1-1
CDR3nt: TGTGCCAGCAGTCATACAACAGGGGGCAGGGGTACTGAAGCTTTCTTT
CDR3aa: CASSHTTGGRGTEAFF

d_gene: -
len: 13
v_gene: TRBV24-1
abundance: -
j_gene: TRBJ2-1
CDR3nt: TGTGCCACCTCCCTAGCCCCCTACAATGAGCAGTTCTTC
CDR3aa: CATSLAPYNEQFF

d_gene: TRBD2
len: 13
v_gene: TRBV6-2/TRBV6-3
abundance: few
j_gene: TRBJ2-7
CDR3nt: TGTGCCAGCAGCCGCGGGGGCTCCTACGAGCAGTACTTC
CDR3aa: CASSRGGSYEQYF

d_gene: TRBD1
len: 15
v_gene: TRBV7-3
abundance: -
j_gene: TRBJ1-2
CDR3nt: TGTGCCAGCAGCCCGGGACAGCTAGTAATCGGTGGCTACACCTTC
CDR3aa: CASSPGQLVIGGYTF

d_gene: -
len: 12
v_gene: TRBV20-1
abundance: -
j_gene: TRBJ2-7
CDR3nt: TGCAGTGCTAGTGTAGCGTCCTACGAGCAGTACTTC
CDR3aa: CSASVASYEQYF

d_gene: TRBD1
len: 16
v_gene: TRBV2
abundance: -
j_gene: TRBJ1-2
CDR3nt: TGTGCCAGCAGTGCTGTGAGGGGGCCAGTGGGGAGTGGCTACACCTTC
CDR3aa: CASSAVRGPVGSGYTF

d_gene: -
len: 12
v_gene: TRBV7-3
abundance: -
j_gene: TRBJ2-5
CDR3nt: TGTGCCAGCAGCTTATCGCGAGAGACCCAGTACTTC
CDR3aa: CASSLSRETQYF

d_gene: -
len: 15
v_gene: TRBV3-1/TRBV3-2
abundance: once
j_gene: TRBJ2-7
CDR3nt: TGTGCCAGCAGCCAAGATGGGGCCACTCCCTACGAGCAGTACTTC
CDR3aa: CASSQDGATPYEQYF

d_gene: -
len: 12
v_gene: TRBV25-1
abundance: -
j_gene: TRBJ2-7
CDR3nt: TGTGCCAGCAGCCCAGGGAGGTACGAGCAGTACTTC
CDR3aa: CASSPGRYEQYF

d_gene: TRBD1
len: 14
v_gene: TRBV19
abundance: -
j_gene: TRBJ2-7
CDR3nt: TGTGCCAGTAGTCGCCGGGACAGGGGCTACGAGCAGTACTTC
CDR3aa: CASSRRDRGYEQYF

d_gene: -
len: 12
v_gene: TRBV27
abundance: -
j_gene: TRBJ1-2
CDR3nt: TGTGCCAGCAGTTTCGGAGGGGTTGGCTACACCTTC
CDR3aa: CASSFGGVGYTF

d_gene: TRBD1
len: 16
v_gene: TRBV24-1
abundance: -
j_gene: TRBJ2-1
CDR3nt: TGTGCCACCAGTGACCCCGGGACAGGGACCTACAATGAGCAGTTCTTC
CDR3aa: CATSDPGTGTYNEQFF

d_gene: -
len: 14
v_gene: TRBV3-1/TRBV3-2
abundance: once
j_gene: TRBJ1-5
CDR3nt: TGTGCCAGCAGCCAAAGTTTGGGCAATCAGCCCCAGCATTTT
CDR3aa: CASSQSLGNQPQHF

d_gene: TRBD1
len: 14
v_gene: TRBV29-1
abundance: -
j_gene: TRBJ2-1
CDR3nt: TGCAGCACTGATGGGACAGGAGCCTACAATGAGCAGTTCTTC
CDR3aa: CSTDGTGAYNEQFF

d_gene: TRBD1
len: 16
v_gene: TRBV7-9
abundance: -
j_gene: TRBJ2-5
CDR3nt: TGTGCCAGCAGCTCCACCACAGGGGGCTATTTAGAGACCCAGTACTTC
CDR3aa: CASSSTTGGYLETQYF

d_gene: TRBD2
len: 18
v_gene: TRBV15
abundance: -
j_gene: TRBJ2-1
CDR3nt: TGTGCCACCAGCAGAGATCGGGGGGGTGACCTGACTGGGGATGAGCAGTTCTTC
CDR3aa: CATSRDRGGDLTGDEQFF

d_gene: TRBD2
len: 15
v_gene: TRBV7-2
abundance: -
j_gene: TRBJ2-7
CDR3nt: TGTGCCAGCAGCCCAAAGCGGGATTCCTATGGCGAGCAGTACTTC
CDR3aa: CASSPKRDSYGEQYF